These 9 T cell receptor beta chains originate from one sample sequenced in a study of shared clonotypes between healthy human individuals. TCRdb's table, derived via immunoSEQ multiplex PCR, lists solely in-frame clones and lacks some. The table lists about 2.3 million clones, just over 90% of them singletons. The sample consisted of naive CD4+ T cells from PBMCs. Regarding subset: CD45RA+ positively selected. The receptor set was obtained from a man between 18 and 35 years old in good health. Some clones in this sample may be carry-over from other donors' samples.

CDR3 sequence reads: CASSQGDTQETQYF. CDR3 bases: TGCGCCAGCAGCCAGGGGGACACCCAAGAGACCCAGTACTTC. The V gene is TRBV5-1, the J gene TRBJ2-5; 7 nucleotides line up with TRBD1. This CDR3 region has 14 residues. V was clipped by 4 bases and J by 1 base; unmatched bases: 4. CDR1 and CDR2 from the germline V gene are SGHRS and YFSETQ. Filled out from reference TRBV5-1 and TRBJ2-5, the complete variable domain reads KAGVTQTPRYLIKTRGQQVTLSCSPISGHRSVSWYQQTPGQGLQFLFEYFSETQRNKGNFPGRFSGRQFSNSRSEMNVSTLELGDSALYLCASSQGDTQETQYFGPGTRLLVL.

This clone showed up just once. This chain uses TRBV5-1 with TRBJ2-7, with 10 bases that match TRBD1. The CDR3 runs to 14 residues. V gave up 4 bases and J gave up 5 bases; unmatched junction bases: 6. From germline, CDR1 is SGHRS and CDR2 YFSETQ. In DNA, the CDR3 is TGCGCCAGCAGCCATAGGGACAGGGGAAACGAGCAGTACTTC. Amino acid sequence: CASSHRDRGNEQYF.

This clone was detected once. This rearrangement joins TRBV15 to TRBJ2-7; 10 nucleotides align to TRBD2. This CDR3 comprises 17 residues. The J segment lost 4 bases and the V segment lost 1 base, leaving 10 bases of the junction unmatched. Germline values: CDR1 LNHNV, CDR2 YYDKDF (reference sequence). This CDR3 reads CATSRGRGTSAFYEQYF. The CDR3 nucleotides read TGTGCCACCAGCAGAGGCAGAGGGACTAGCGCCTTTTACGAGCAGTACTTC.

The chain has TRBV6-1 and TRBJ2-6, with D unclear. V was cut by 2 bases and J by 4 bases, with 9 bases left in between. This CDR3 region has 15 residues. Per the germline V gene, CDR1 is MNHNS and CDR2 is SASEGT. This CDR3 is CASSERLPGANVLTF. CDR3 bases: TGTGCCAGCAGTGAAAGGTTGCCCGGGGCCAACGTCCTGACTTTC.

The chain has TRBV7-2 and TRBJ1-2, with D possibly TRBD1 on 6 matching bases. Germline CDR1 SGHTA, CDR2 FQGNSA. The V end lost 5 bases, the J end lost 5 bases, and 12 bases lay between the germline ends. The CDR3 consists of 13 residues. CDR3 in amino acids: CASSRRGTYGYTF. The CDR3 region has the DNA TGTGCCAGCAGCCGCAGGGGAACTTATGGCTACACCTTC. The variable domain in full, with the rest retrieved from reference TRBV7-2 and TRBJ1-2, is GAGVSQSPSNKVTEKGKDVELRCDPISGHTALYWYRQSLGQGLEFLIYFQGNSAPDKSGLPSDRFSAERTGGSVSTLTIQRTQQEDSAVYLCASSRRGTYGYTFGSGTRLTVV.

The CDR3 spells CASSVGVDTSSSYNEQFF. CDR3 coding DNA: TGTGCCAGCAGCGTAGGAGTGGACACTTCGAGCTCCTACAATGAGCAGTTCTTC. The genes are TRBV9 and TRBJ2-1; TRBD1 is a possible D gene (5 bases). V dropped 0 bases and J dropped 0 bases, with 16 bases sitting between them. The germline gives CDR1 SGDLS, CDR2 YYNGEE. The CDR3 has 18 amino acids.

The chain combines TRBV29-1 with TRBJ1-1; 8 nucleotides line up with TRBD1. J lost 0 bases, V lost 4 bases, and 13 bases had no gene match. The V gene's germline CDR1 is SQVTM and CDR2 ANQGSEA. The CDR3 length is 17 residues. The CDR3 sequence: CSVGPLTGGSMNTEAFF. The CDR3, as DNA: TGCAGCGTTGGCCCCCTAACAGGGGGATCCATGAACACTGAAGCTTTCTTT.

V and J are TRBV5-4 and TRBJ1-1; 8 positions match TRBD1. J gave up 5 bases and V 4 bases, and 7 bases lay outside the gene matches. The CDR3 consists of 14 residues. CDR1 SGHNT and CDR2 YYREEE come from the germline V gene (reference sequence). The DNA for the CDR3 is TGTGCCAGCAGCCAAGGACAGGGAAGAACTGAAGCTTTCTTT. Its translation is CASSQGQGRTEAFF.

V gene TRBV11-3 combines with J gene TRBJ2-1; 8 bases are shared with TRBD1. The CDR3 is 15 residues long. V was pared by 5 bases and J by 4 bases, with 7 bases of the junction left unmatched. CDR1 is SGHNT and CDR2 is YENEEA in the germline V gene. For the CDR3, the DNA is TGTGCCAGCAGCCCTGGGACAGGCGCTTACAATGAGCAGTTCTTC. Protein product: CASSPGTGAYNEQFF.